These 20 T cell receptor beta chains were sequenced from one sample in a study of blood T cell repertoires in COVID-19. Data came from immunoSEQ multiplex PCR; TCRdb stores just in-frame clones and leaves some out. The data hold roughly 500,000 clones, with around nine tenths observed a single time. The specimen was PBMCs or T cells enriched from blood (not recorded which). The receptors shown here come from a woman aged 40-49 years who had recovered from COVID-19.

The chain uses TRBV5-1 and TRBJ2-5; maybe TRBD2 (5 bases). V was cut by 0 bases and J by 5 bases, with 11 bases left in between. The CDR3 contains 14 residues. Germline assignment: CDR1 SGHRS and CDR2 YFSETQ. CDR3 loop: CASSLAQSGETQYF. CDR3 sequence (DNA): TGCGCCAGCAGCTTGGCCCAGAGCGGTGAGACCCAGTACTTC.

The gene calls are TRBV30 and TRBJ1-5; no firm D call. The CDR3 is made up of 15 amino acids. The germline V gene has CDR1 GTSNPN and CDR2 SVGIG (reference sequence). Trimming left V 2 bases short and J 0 bases short, with 11 bases between. In nucleotides, the CDR3 is TGTGCCTGGAGTATTGGCCCGTCTAGCAATCAGCCCCAGCATTTT. Protein product: CAWSIGPSSNQPQHF.

The J gene is TRBJ1-2, the V gene TRBV24-1; a possible D gene is TRBD1 (6 bases). The CDR3 is made up of 14 amino acids. Between the trimmed V and J ends, which lost 3 bases and 6 bases, there was a span of 13 bases. CDR1 and CDR2 from the germline V gene are KGHDR and SFDVKD. CDR3 amino acids: CATSDPNRVDGYTF. In nucleotides, the CDR3 is TGTGCCACCAGTGATCCGAACAGGGTGGATGGCTACACCTTC.

The V gene is TRBV5-1, the J gene TRBJ2-7, with TRBD2 matching over 9 bases. In germline, CDR1 is SGHRS, CDR2 YFSETQ. The CDR3 spans 15 residues. The ends lost 3 bases at V and 2 bases at J; junction bases unmatched: 6. The CDR3 DNA follows: TGCGCCAGCAGCTCAATAGCGGGAGCGACCTACGAGCAGTACTTC. Residues: CASSSIAGATYEQYF.

This chain links TRBV7-8 with TRBJ1-5, with D unresolved. Germline loops: CDR1 SGHVS, CDR2 FQNEAQ. The length of the CDR3 is 12 residues. Trimming stripped 6 bases from V and 5 bases from J, with 8 bases between. The CDR3 sequence: CASSDRYQPQHF. CDR3 nucleotides: TGTGCCAGCAGTGATCGGTATCAGCCCCAGCATTTT.

This clone was seen more than once but under ten times. The chain combines TRBV7-2 with TRBJ2-1; 8 positions agree with TRBD2. V lost 5 bases, J lost 7 bases, and 7 bases stayed unmatched. CDR3 length: 14 amino acids. The V gene's germline CDR1 is SGHTA and CDR2 FQGNSA. CDR3 coding DNA: TGTGCCAGCAGCCACAGCGGGAGTAAAAATGAGCAGTTCTTC. This encodes CASSHSGSKNEQFF. Looking up the rest from reference TRBV7-2 and TRBJ2-1 gives the full variable domain: GAGVSQSPSNKVTEKGKDVELRCDPISGHTALYWYRQSLGQGLEFLIYFQGNSAPDKSGLPSDRFSAERTGGSVSTLTIQRTQQEDSAVYLCASSHSGSKNEQFFGPGTRLTVL.

The chain links TRBV24-1 to TRBJ2-5; TRBD2 aligns across 7 bases. J gave up 7 bases and V 0 bases, and 7 bases lay outside the gene matches. Germline V lookup: CDR1 KGHDR, CDR2 SFDVKD. The CDR3 sequence is 15 residues long. CDR3 in amino acids: CATSDLQGGRLTQYF. For the CDR3, the DNA is TGTGCCACCAGTGATTTGCAGGGCGGGAGATTGACCCAGTACTTC.

This clone was observed a single time. This sequence joins TRBV4-2 and TRBJ1-1, with TRBD1 identical over 8 bases. CDR3 length equals 13 residues. Germline V gene lookup returns CDR1 LGHNA and CDR2 YNFKEQ. Trimming removed 4 bases from V and 5 bases from J; junction bases left unmatched: 3. The CDR3 sequence is CASSPDRVTEAFF. The CDR3, as DNA: TGTGCCAGCAGCCCGGACAGGGTGACTGAAGCTTTCTTT.

This rearrangement joins TRBV7-9 to TRBJ2-7; 16 nucleotides line up with TRBD2. V shed 5 bases, J shed 7 bases, and the junction held 5 bases outside the gene matches. Per the germline V gene, CDR1 is SEHNR and CDR2 is FQNEAQ (reference sequence). The CDR3 is 15 residues long. The CDR3 nucleotides read TGTGCCAGCAGCCCGGGACTAGCGGGAGGGCATGAGCAGTACTTC. Amino acids: CASSPGLAGGHEQYF. Looking up the rest from reference TRBV7-9 and TRBJ2-7 gives the full variable domain: DTGVSQNPRHKITKRGQNVTFRCDPISEHNRLYWYRQTLGQGPEFLTYFQNEAQLEKSRLLSDRFSAERPKGSFSTLEIQRTEQGDSAMYLCASSPGLAGGHEQYFGPGTRLTVT.

The chain links TRBV11-3 to TRBJ2-1; perhaps TRBD1 as D (6 bases). Deletions cut 4 bases from V and 3 bases from J, with 13 bases between. Germline V gives CDR1 SGHNT, CDR2 YENEEA. There are 15 residues in the CDR3. CDR3 bases: TGTGCCAGCAGCTATTACCGGGACAACTACAATGAGCAGTTCTTC. Protein sequence: CASSYYRDNYNEQFF.

J is TRBJ2-7 and V is TRBV6-2 or TRBV6-3; D unresolved. The CDR3 contains 13 residues. Trimming stripped 5 bases from V and 6 bases from J, with 14 bases between. CDR1 and CDR2 from the germline V gene are MNHEY and SVGEGT. The CDR3 loop is CASSQTPGGEQYF. Here the CDR3 DNA reads TGTGCCAGCAGTCAGACGCCGGGTGGCGAGCAGTACTTC.

V gene TRBV19 combines with J gene TRBJ2-1; 8 nucleotides match TRBD2. The germline V gene has CDR1 LNHDA and CDR2 SQIVND (reference sequence). The CDR3 is 15 residues long. Germline trimming cut 4 bases from V and 8 bases from J; bases unmatched to any gene: 10. The CDR3 DNA is TGTGCCAGTAGTACGAGACTAGCGCGGCGGGATGAGCAGTTCTTC. Translated, it gives CASSTRLARRDEQFF.

The rearrangement uses TRBV7-9 and TRBJ2-3; 7 bases map to TRBD2. V trimming: 5 bases; J trimming: 7 bases; junction bases outside the gene matches: 9. The CDR3 has 14 amino acids. CDR1 and CDR2 (germline): SEHNR, FQNEAQ (reference sequence). CDR3 residues: CASSPEGLLNTQYF. CDR3 coding DNA: TGTGCCAGCAGCCCGGAGGGACTACTCAATACGCAGTATTTT.

The chain has TRBV9 and TRBJ1-2; no reliable D call. Germline CDR1 is SGDLS and CDR2 is YYNGEE. V lost 0 bases, J lost 4 bases, and 10 bases lay in between. This CDR3 has 14 residues. CDR3 DNA: TGTGCCAGCAGCGTAGCGGGGTTCGGCTATGGCTACACCTTC. Translation gives CASSVAGFGYGYTF.

This clone was recorded once. The chain is built from TRBV25-1 and TRBJ1-1, with no clear D. Germline lookup yields CDR1 MGHDK and CDR2 SYGVNS. The CDR3 sequence is 16 residues long. V lost 8 bases to trimming and J lost 1 base, with 20 bases between them. The CDR3 here is CASVGIGSVTNTEAFF. DNA of the CDR3: TGTGCCAGCGTTGGAATTGGGAGCGTAACGAACACTGAAGCTTTCTTT.

The rearrangement joins TRBV29-1 to TRBJ2-7, with 10 bases aligning to TRBD2. CDR1 and CDR2 from the germline V gene are SQVTM and ANQGSEA. V shed 2 bases, J shed 5 bases, and the junction held 6 bases outside the gene matches. The CDR3 covers 14 residues. CDR3 DNA sequence: TGCAGCGTTGAATATGCTAGCGGGAGTCACGAGCAGTACTTC. It encodes CSVEYASGSHEQYF.

Of note for this clone: One end of the junction is discordant with germline, which a read error may explain. The rearrangement uses TRBV27 and TRBJ1-5, with D unresolved. CDR1 and CDR2 from the germline V gene are MNHEY and SMNVEV (reference sequence). The length of the CDR3 is 16 residues. The CDR3 DNA reads TGTGCCAGCAGTCTATCCTCAACCCGGTACGGTCAGCCCCAGCATTTT. Translating it yields CASSLSSTRYGQPQHF.

This clone came up a few times. The chain has TRBV25-1 and TRBJ1-2, with 7 bases identical to TRBD1. Germline CDR1 and CDR2: MGHDK and SYGVNS. V gave up 2 bases and J gave up 8 bases; unmatched junction bases: 20. The CDR3 has 18 amino acids. The CDR3: CASSENRVKADRVKGYTF. DNA of the CDR3: TGTGCCAGCAGTGAAAACCGGGTAAAAGCAGACAGGGTGAAAGGCTACACCTTC.

This clone was seen once. The gene calls are TRBV19 and TRBJ1-2; D gene uncertain. Germline CDR1 is LNHDA and CDR2 is SQIVND (reference sequence). Trimming cost V 8 bases and J 4 bases, with 14 bases left between them. This CDR3 region has 13 residues. The CDR3 DNA sequence: TGTGCCAGTCTGTCCCCAGCGCCCTATGGCTACACCTTC. Translation: CASLSPAPYGYTF.

V usage is TRBV20-1 and J usage is TRBJ2-7, with 11 nucleotides matching TRBD2. V lost 3 bases to trimming and J lost 2 bases; unmatched junction nucleotides: 9. The CDR3 spans 16 residues. Germline lookup yields CDR1 DFQATT and CDR2 SNEGSKA (reference sequence). CDR3 amino acids: CSASREGLAVTYEQYF. Here the CDR3 DNA reads TGCAGTGCTAGTCGGGAGGGACTAGCGGTTACCTACGAGCAGTACTTC.